The 10 T cell receptor beta chains below were found in one sample sequenced in a study of radiation and T cells in renal cell carcinoma. Sequenced by immunoSEQ multiplex PCR; TCRdb stores in-frame clones only, minus some. The table has some 64,000 clones, about 83% seen once; the top ten hold roughly 7.5%. Time point reported: blood 4 weeks post-SBRT, at nephrectomy. Noted treatment: 15 Gy SBRT to primary tumor, nephrectomy 4 weeks later. Sequencing was performed on blood, taken from a patient whose treatment included radiotherapy and nephrectomy. The receptors originated from a man aged 60-69 years with renal cell carcinoma.

The gene calls are TRBV29-1 and TRBJ1-5, with D hard to call. This CDR3 is 12 amino acids long. The germline CDR1 and CDR2 sequences are SQVTM and ANQGSEA. Trimming shortened V by 5 bases and J by 4 bases, and 9 bases separated the two germline ends. CDR3 amino acids: CSVQTTNQPQHF. DNA of the CDR3: TGCAGCGTTCAGACAACTAATCAGCCCCAGCATTTT.

V usage is TRBV6-5 and J usage is TRBJ2-5; 12 nucleotides align to TRBD2. V shed 6 bases and J 2 bases; nucleotides not matched to a gene: 4. The CDR3 length is 15 residues. Germline V lookup: CDR1 MNHEY, CDR2 SVGAGI. CDR3 bases: TGTGCCAGCAGACTAGCGGGGGGCGTACAAGAGACCCAGTACTTC. Protein sequence: CASRLAGGVQETQYF.

This clone came up once. The CDR3 region has the DNA TGTGCCAGCAGCTTGCTCGCGGGATCCTACGAGCAGTACTTC. Protein: CASSLLAGSYEQYF. V is TRBV7-7 and J is TRBJ2-7; possibly TRBD2 for D (6 bases). The CDR3 is 14 amino acids. Germline CDR1 is SSHAT and CDR2 is FNYEAQ (reference sequence). The V end lost 3 bases, the J end lost 1 base, and 10 bases lay between the germline ends.

J is TRBJ2-5 and V is TRBV10-3; 7 nucleotides line up with TRBD1. The germline V gene has CDR1 ENHRY and CDR2 SYGVKD. Trimming removed 3 bases from V and 0 bases from J; junction bases left unmatched: 4. The length of the CDR3 is 15 residues. CDR3 sequence (DNA): TGTGCCATCAGTGACCCCGGGACAGACCAAGAGACCCAGTACTTC. It encodes CAISDPGTDQETQYF.

The chain recombines TRBV25-1 with TRBJ1-1; D is uncertain. The length of the CDR3 is 11 residues. The V gene's germline CDR1 is MGHDK and CDR2 SYGVNS. V was cut by 7 bases and J by 4 bases, with 7 bases left in between. The CDR3 region has the DNA TGTGCCAGCACCCTGGGCACTGAAGCTTTCTTT. Translated: CASTLGTEAFF.

This chain uses TRBV19 with TRBJ2-1, with D perhaps TRBD1 or TRBD2 (5 bases each). The length of the CDR3 is 14 residues. Germline V gives CDR1 LNHDA, CDR2 SQIVND (reference sequence). The V end was cut by 9 bases, the J end by 3 bases, with 15 bases between. CDR3 sequence reads: CASTARGGYNEQFF. CDR3 in DNA: TGTGCCAGCACCGCTCGGGGCGGCTACAATGAGCAGTTCTTC.

The rearrangement links TRBV19 to TRBJ1-5, with D possibly matching TRBD1 (5 bases). The CDR3 runs to 14 residues. Germline lookup yields CDR1 LNHDA and CDR2 SQIVND (reference sequence). V dropped 6 bases and J dropped 0 bases, with 9 bases sitting between them. The CDR3 DNA follows: TGTGCCAGTAGGTGGACATATAGCAATCAGCCCCAGCATTTT. It yields the protein CASRWTYSNQPQHF.

The CDR3 DNA follows: TGTGCCAGCAGTATTTACAGGGGATACGAGCAGTACGTC. This translates into CASSIYRGYEQYV. This chain joins TRBV5-4 and TRBJ2-7; 7 bases line up with TRBD1. CDR3 length: 13 residues. Trimming removed 5 bases from V and 4 bases from J; junction bases left unmatched: 6. Germline values: CDR1 SGHNT, CDR2 YYREEE (reference sequence).

This clone occurred a few times. This chain connects TRBV7-2 to TRBJ1-1; no clear D. Trimming took 1 base from V and 4 from J, leaving 10 bases between them. Germline CDR1 SGHTA, CDR2 FQGNSA. This CDR3 region has 14 residues. The CDR3 here is CASSLGGVGTEAFF. CDR3 DNA: TGTGCCAGCAGCTTAGGTGGTGTTGGCACTGAAGCTTTCTTT.

The chain couples TRBV2 to TRBJ1-2; 7 nucleotides agree with TRBD1. Germline lookup yields CDR1 SNHLY and CDR2 FYNNEI. V trimming: 1 base; J trimming: 4 bases; junction bases outside the gene matches: 6. This CDR3 spans 15 amino acids. The CDR3 reads CASSEGKGAFYGYTF. CDR3 DNA sequence: TGTGCCAGCAGTGAAGGGAAGGGGGCATTCTATGGCTACACCTTC.